The T cell receptor (beta chain) under discussion was sequenced for a study of shared clonotypes between healthy human individuals. The sample holds one count of this clone. Its cognate antigen is unknown. This CDR3 has 14 amino acids. Germline CDR1 and CDR2: MNHEY and SVGAGI. The J segment lost 4 bases and the V segment lost 2 bases, leaving 4 bases of the junction unmatched. Libraries were prepared by immunoSEQ multiplex PCR; TCRdb keeps only in-frame clonotypes and omits some of them. The sample lists around 980,000 clones, roughly 74% occurring once. General study results and limits: Tissue TCR repertoires likely differ from these blood-only repertoires.

This clonotype was sampled from a man younger than 35 in good health. Some clones in this sample may be carry-over from other donors' samples. This rearrangement joins TRBV6-5 to TRBJ2-7; TRBD2 aligns across 8 bases. Sequencing input: memory CD4+ T cells from PBMCs. Subset in this sample: CD45RA-negative fraction. Here the CDR3 DNA reads TGTGCCAGCAGTTACCTCGGGGGGGGATACGAGCAGTACTTC. It yields the protein CASSYLGGGYEQYF.